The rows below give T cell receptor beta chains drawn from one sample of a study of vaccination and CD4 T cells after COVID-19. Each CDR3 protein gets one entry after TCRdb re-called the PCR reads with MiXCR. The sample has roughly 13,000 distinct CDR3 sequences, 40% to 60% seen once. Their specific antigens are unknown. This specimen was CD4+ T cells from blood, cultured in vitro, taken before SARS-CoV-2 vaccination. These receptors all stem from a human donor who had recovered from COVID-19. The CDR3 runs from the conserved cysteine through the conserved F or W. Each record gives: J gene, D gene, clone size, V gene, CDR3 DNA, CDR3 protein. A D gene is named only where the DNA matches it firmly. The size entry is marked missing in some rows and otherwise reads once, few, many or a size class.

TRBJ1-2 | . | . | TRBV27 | TGTGCCACCACCTCGACGGGGGGCGGGGTGAATGGCTACACCTTC | CATTSTGGGVNGYTF
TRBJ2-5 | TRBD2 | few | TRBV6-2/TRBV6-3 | TGTGCCAGCAGTTACCTAGCGGGAGGGCCTTGGGAGACCCAGTACTTC | CASSYLAGGPWETQYF
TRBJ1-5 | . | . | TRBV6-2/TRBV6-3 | TGTGCCGGCAGAAAAACAGGGAGCAGCAATCAGCCCCAGCATTTT | CAGRKTGSSNQPQHF
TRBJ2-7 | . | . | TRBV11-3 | TGTGCCAGCAGCTTATTGCGCGGGGGCTCGGACGAGCAGTACTTC | CASSLLRGGSDEQYF
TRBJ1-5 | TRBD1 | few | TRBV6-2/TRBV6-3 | TGTGCCAGCCGTCGGACAGGGGGCAATCAGCCCCAGCATTTT | CASRRTGGNQPQHF
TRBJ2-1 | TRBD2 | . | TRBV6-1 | TGTGCCAGCAGCCCGGACGGAGCGGGAGGTTCTATCGGGCAGTTCTTC | CASSPDGAGGSIGQFF
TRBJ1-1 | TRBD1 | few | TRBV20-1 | TGCAGTGCTCACGGACAGGCAGGAACTGAAGCTTTCTTT | CSAHGQAGTEAFF
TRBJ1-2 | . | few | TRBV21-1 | TGTGCCAGCACCCATGACGATCGGACAGGGTACTTGGTGCAGGGCTACACCTTC | CASTHDDRTGYLVQGYTF
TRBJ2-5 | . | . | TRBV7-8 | TGTGCCAGCAGCGTCAGTGGAGAGACCCAGTACTTC | CASSVSGETQYF
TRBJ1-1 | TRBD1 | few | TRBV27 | TGTGCCAGCAGTTCCTGGACAGGGGAGAGGGCTTTCTTT | CASSSWTGERAFF
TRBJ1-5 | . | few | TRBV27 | TGTGCCACTGGGGTCTGGAATCAGCCCCAGCATTTT | CATGVWNQPQHF
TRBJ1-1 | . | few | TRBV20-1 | TGCAGTTCACGAGCGGGGAGAAACACTGAAGCTTTCTTT | CSSRAGRNTEAFF
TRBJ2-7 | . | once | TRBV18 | TGTGCCAGCTCACCACCGATCAGCGCCTACGAGCAGTACTTC | CASSPPISAYEQYF
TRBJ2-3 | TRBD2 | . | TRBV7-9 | TGTGCCAGCAGCGCCCGACTAGCGGGACTGGGTTTTAGCACAGATACGCAGTATTTT | CASSARLAGLGFSTDTQYF
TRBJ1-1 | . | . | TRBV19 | TGTGCCAGTAGTATCTTATATGCGAACACTGAAGCTTTCTTT | CASSILYANTEAFF
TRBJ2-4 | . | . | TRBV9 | TGTGCCAGCAGCGATCCGGGACGCACCCCGAACATTCAGTACTTC | CASSDPGRTPNIQYF
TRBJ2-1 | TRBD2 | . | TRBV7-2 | TGTGCCAGCCGGAAAACTAGCGGGGGGTACAATGAGCAGTTCTTC | CASRKTSGGYNEQFF
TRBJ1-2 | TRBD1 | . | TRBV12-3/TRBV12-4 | TGTGCCAGCGGTGCTCGGGACAGGGACTCCTATGGCTACACCTTC | CASGARDRDSYGYTF
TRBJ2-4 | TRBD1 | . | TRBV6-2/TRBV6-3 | TGTGCCAGCAGTCAACAGGGGACGTCAGACATTCAGTACTTC | CASSQQGTSDIQYF
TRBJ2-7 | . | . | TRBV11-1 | TGTGCCAGCAGCTTCAGCGGCTCCTACGAGCAGTACTTC | CASSFSGSYEQYF
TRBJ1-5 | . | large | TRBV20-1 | TGCAGTGCTAGAGACGACTCCCTTTGGGGCAATCAGCCCCAGCATTTT | CSARDDSLWGNQPQHF
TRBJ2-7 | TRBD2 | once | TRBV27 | TGTGCCAGCAGCCGGCGGGGGGTACCCTACGAGCAGTACTTC | CASSRRGVPYEQYF
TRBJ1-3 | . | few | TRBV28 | TGTGCCAGCAGTTTATGGGAGCAGGGGACTGGAAACACCATATATTTT | CASSLWEQGTGNTIYF